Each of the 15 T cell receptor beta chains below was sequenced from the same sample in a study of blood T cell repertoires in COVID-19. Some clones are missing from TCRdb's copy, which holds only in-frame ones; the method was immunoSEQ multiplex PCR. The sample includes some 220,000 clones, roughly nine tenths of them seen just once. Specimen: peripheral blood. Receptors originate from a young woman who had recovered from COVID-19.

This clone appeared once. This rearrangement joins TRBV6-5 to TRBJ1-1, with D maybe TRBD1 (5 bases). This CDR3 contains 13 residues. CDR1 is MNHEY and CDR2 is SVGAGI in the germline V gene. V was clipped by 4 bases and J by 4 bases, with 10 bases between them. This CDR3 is CASSLIRATEAFF. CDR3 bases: TGTGCCAGCAGTTTGATCAGGGCCACTGAAGCTTTCTTT.

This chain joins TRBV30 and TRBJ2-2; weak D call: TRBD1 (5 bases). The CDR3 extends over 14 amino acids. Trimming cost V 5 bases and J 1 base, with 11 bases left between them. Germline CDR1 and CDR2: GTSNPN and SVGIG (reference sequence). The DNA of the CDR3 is TGTGCCTGGTGCAAAGACAGGAACACCGGGGAGCTGTTTTTT. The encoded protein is CAWCKDRNTGELFF.

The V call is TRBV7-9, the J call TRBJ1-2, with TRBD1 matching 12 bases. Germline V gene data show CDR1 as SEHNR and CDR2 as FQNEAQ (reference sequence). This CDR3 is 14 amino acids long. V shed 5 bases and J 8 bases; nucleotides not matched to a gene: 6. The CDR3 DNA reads TGTGCCAGCAGCGAGGGACAGGGGGCACGAGGCTACACCTTC. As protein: CASSEGQGARGYTF. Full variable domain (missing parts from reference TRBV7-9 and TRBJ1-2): DTGVSQNPRHKITKRGQNVTFRCDPISEHNRLYWYRQTLGQGPEFLTYFQNEAQLEKSRLLSDRFSAERPKGSFSTLEIQRTEQGDSAMYLCASSEGQGARGYTFGSGTRLTVV.

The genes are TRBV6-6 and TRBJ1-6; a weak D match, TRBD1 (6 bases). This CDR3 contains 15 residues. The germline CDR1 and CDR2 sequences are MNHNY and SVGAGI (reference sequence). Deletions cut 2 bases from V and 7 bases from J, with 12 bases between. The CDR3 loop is CASSYVGQRNSPLHF. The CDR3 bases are TGTGCCAGCAGTTACGTTGGACAGAGGAATTCACCCCTCCACTTT.

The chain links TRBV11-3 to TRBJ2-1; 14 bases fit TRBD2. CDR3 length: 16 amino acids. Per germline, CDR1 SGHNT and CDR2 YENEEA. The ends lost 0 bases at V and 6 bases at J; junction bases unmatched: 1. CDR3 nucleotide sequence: TGTGCCAGCAGCTTAGACGGGACTAGCGGGAGCAATGAGCAGTTCTTC. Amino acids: CASSLDGTSGSNEQFF.

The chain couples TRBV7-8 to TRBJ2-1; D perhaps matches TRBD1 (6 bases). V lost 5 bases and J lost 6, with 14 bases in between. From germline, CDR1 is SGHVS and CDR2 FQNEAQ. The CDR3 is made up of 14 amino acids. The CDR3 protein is CASSRGRGINEQFF. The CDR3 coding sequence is TGTGCCAGCAGCCGAGGCAGGGGTATCAATGAGCAGTTCTTC. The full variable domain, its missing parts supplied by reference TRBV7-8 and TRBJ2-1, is GAGVSQSPRYKVAKRGQDVALRCDPISGHVSLFWYQQALGQGPEFLTYFQNEAQLDKSGLPSDRFFAERPEGSVSTLKIQRTQQEDSAVYLCASSRGRGINEQFFGPGTRLTVL.

The CDR3: CASSVLVNTGELFF. Written as DNA, the CDR3 is TGTGCCAGCAGCGTATTAGTAAACACCGGGGAGCTGTTTTTT. The chain couples TRBV9 to TRBJ2-2, with D uncertain. Germline-derived CDR1 and CDR2 are SGDLS and YYNGEE. The length of the CDR3 is 14 residues. V was clipped by 1 base and J by 2 bases, with 6 bases between them.

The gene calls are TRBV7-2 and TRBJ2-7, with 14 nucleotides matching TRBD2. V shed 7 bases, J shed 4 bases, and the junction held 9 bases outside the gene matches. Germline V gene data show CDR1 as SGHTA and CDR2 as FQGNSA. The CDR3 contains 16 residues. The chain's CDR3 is CASISGTSGSLYEQYF. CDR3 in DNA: TGTGCCAGCATCTCCGGGACTAGCGGGAGCCTTTACGAGCAGTACTTC.

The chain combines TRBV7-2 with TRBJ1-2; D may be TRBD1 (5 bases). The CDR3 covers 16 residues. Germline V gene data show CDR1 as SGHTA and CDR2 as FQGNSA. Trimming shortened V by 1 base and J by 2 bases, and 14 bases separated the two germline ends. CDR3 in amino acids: CASSLVAQVYNYGYTF. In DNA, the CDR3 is TGTGCCAGCAGCTTAGTCGCACAGGTGTACAACTATGGCTACACCTTC.

In DNA form, the CDR3 reads TGTGCCAGCAGCCGCGAGGATGAGCAGTTCTTC. It translates to CASSREDEQFF. The chain couples TRBV3-1 (or the pseudogene TRBV3-2) to TRBJ2-1; D is uncertain. The CDR3 length is 11 residues. Trimming took off 4 bases at V and 8 bases at J, with 6 bases between the two ends. The V gene's germline CDR1 is LGHDT and CDR2 YNNKEL (reference sequence).

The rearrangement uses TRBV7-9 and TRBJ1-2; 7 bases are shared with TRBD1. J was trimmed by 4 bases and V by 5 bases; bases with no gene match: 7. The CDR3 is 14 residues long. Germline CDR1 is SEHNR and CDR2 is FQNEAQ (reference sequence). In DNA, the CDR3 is TGTGCCAGCAGCCCAAGACAGGGACTCTATGGCTACACCTTC. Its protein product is CASSPRQGLYGYTF.

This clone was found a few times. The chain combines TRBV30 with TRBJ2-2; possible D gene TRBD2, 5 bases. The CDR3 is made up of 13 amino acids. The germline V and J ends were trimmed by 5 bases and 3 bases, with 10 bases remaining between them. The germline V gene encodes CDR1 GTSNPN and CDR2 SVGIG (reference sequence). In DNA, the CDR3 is TGTGCCTGGGCCAGGAGGCACACCGGGGAGCTGTTTTTT. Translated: CAWARRHTGELFF.

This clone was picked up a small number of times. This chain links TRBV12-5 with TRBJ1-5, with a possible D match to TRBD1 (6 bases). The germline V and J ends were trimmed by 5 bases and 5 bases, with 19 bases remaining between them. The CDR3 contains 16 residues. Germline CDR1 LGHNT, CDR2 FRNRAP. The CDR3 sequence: CASGDPSDSGDQPQHF. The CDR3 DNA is TGTGCTAGTGGTGACCCCTCGGACTCAGGGGATCAGCCCCAGCATTTT.

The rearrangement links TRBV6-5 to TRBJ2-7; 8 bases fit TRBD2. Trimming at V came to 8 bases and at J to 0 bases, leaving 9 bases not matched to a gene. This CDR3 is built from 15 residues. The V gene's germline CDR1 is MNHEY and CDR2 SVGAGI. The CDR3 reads CASSAGGGGSYEQYF. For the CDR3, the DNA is TGTGCCAGCTCTGCGGGGGGCGGCGGCTCCTACGAGCAGTACTTC.

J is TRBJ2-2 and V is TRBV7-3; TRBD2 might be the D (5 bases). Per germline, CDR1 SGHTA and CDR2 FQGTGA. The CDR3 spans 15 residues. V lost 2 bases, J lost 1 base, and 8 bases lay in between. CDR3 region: CASSLYGVNTGELFF. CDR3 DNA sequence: TGTGCCAGCAGCTTATACGGGGTGAACACCGGGGAGCTGTTTTTT.